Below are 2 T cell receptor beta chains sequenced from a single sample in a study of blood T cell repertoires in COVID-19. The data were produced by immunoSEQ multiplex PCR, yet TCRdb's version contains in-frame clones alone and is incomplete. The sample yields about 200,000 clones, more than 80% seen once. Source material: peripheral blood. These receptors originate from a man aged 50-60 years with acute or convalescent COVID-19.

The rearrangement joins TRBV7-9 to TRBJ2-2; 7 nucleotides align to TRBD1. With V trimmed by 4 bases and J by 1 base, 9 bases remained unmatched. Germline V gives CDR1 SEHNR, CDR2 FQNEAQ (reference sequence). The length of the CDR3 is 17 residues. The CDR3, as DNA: TGTGCCAGCAGCTCCAACCAGGGACAGCTGAACACCGGGGAGCTGTTTTTT. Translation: CASSSNQGQLNTGELFF. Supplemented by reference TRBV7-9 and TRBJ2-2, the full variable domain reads DTGVSQNPRHKITKRGQNVTFRCDPISEHNRLYWYRQTLGQGPEFLTYFQNEAQLEKSRLLSDRFSAERPKGSFSTLEIQRTEQGDSAMYLCASSSNQGQLNTGELFFGEGSRLTVL.

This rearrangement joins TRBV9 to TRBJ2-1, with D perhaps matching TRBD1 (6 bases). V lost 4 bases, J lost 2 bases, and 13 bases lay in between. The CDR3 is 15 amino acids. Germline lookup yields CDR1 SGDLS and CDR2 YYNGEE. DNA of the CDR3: TGTGCCAGCAGCCCCCAGACAGGTCCCTACAATGAGCAGTTCTTC. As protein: CASSPQTGPYNEQFF.